Below are 11 T cell receptor beta chains sequenced from a single sample in a study of T-cell memory formation after mild COVID-19 (dated by TCRdb to 2020 to 2023). Library construction relied on 5' RACE. Instrument used: Illumina NovaSeq 6000. Through fastp at Q25 and MiXCR, TCRdb rebuilt clones from the public reads, retaining in-frame beta chains. Identical CDR3 protein sequences are pooled into one entry, listed with their most common genes and DNA. For this sample there are about 350,000 distinct CDR3 sequences; roughly 15% appear just once. The top ten clones comprise 20% to 25% of the sample. Sequencing input: PBMCs or a T cell subset sorted from them (not recorded which). The receptors come from a man aged 18-30 years who had mild COVID-19 (a few samples of this study predate the infection). The sample titles of this study are shuffled in the database, so cell type and time point are left out; the donor was told from shared clones.

The J gene is TRBJ1-1, the V gene TRBV10-3; 8 nucleotides line up with TRBD1. The CDR3 spans 13 residues. Germline V gene lookup returns CDR1 ENHRY and CDR2 SYGVKD. With V trimmed by 11 bases and J by 4 bases, 9 bases remained unmatched. The CDR3 region is CASGEDRATEAFF. CDR3 sequence (DNA): TGTGCCTCAGGGGAGGACAGGGCCACTGAAGCTTTCTTT.

The chain couples TRBV5-5 to TRBJ2-1; D may be TRBD2 (5 bases). Germline lookup yields CDR1 SGHKS and CDR2 YYEKEE (reference sequence). This CDR3 has 14 amino acids. V was trimmed by 2 bases and J by 8 bases, leaving 14 bases between them. Written as DNA, the CDR3 is TGTGCCAGCAGCTTCGATCCTCAGAGGGATGAGCAGTTCTTC. It specifies CASSFDPQRDEQFF. Combining the CDR3 with reference TRBV5-5 and TRBJ2-1 gives the whole variable domain DAGVTQSPTHLIKTRGQQVTLRCSPISGHKSVSWYQQVLGQGPQFIFQYYEKEERGRGNFPDRFSARQFPNYSSELNVNALLLGDSALYLCASSFDPQRDEQFFGPGTRLTVL.

V is TRBV7-2 and J is TRBJ2-1; D is undetermined. The CDR3 runs 12 residues. The germline V gene encodes CDR1 SGHTA and CDR2 FQGNSA. The germline V and J ends were trimmed by 2 bases and 11 bases, with 10 bases remaining between them. The CDR3 is CASSLSLTKQFF. CDR3 bases: TGTGCCAGCAGCTTAAGCTTGACAAAGCAGTTCTTC.

This chain uses TRBV6-1 with TRBJ2-3; 7 bases are a match to TRBD2. CDR1 and CDR2 from the germline V gene are MNHNS and SASEGT. CDR3 length equals 14 residues. The CDR3 region has the DNA TGTGGACACTCTAGCGGTGTCATTGCAGATACGCAGTATTTT. Translating gives CGHSSGVIADTQYF.

The chain recombines TRBV4-1 with TRBJ2-7; 9 bases are a match to TRBD1. CDR1 is MGHRA and CDR2 is YSYEKL in the germline V gene. Unmatched junction bases numbered 4, after V lost 1 base and J lost 6 bases. This CDR3 comprises 14 residues. CDR3 in amino acids: CASSQAGTGTEQYF. In nucleotides, the CDR3 is TGCGCCAGCAGCCAAGCCGGGACAGGGACCGAGCAGTACTTC.

This clonotype was recorded a few times. V is TRBV14 and J is TRBJ2-3; D perhaps matches TRBD2 (5 bases). Looked up from germline, CDR1 is SGHDN and CDR2 is FVKESK. CDR3 length: 15 amino acids. Trimming removed 4 bases from V and 1 base from J, with 12 bases in between. In DNA, the CDR3 is TGTGCCAGCAGCCCGGGGTGGGGAGGCACAGATACGCAGTATTTT. Protein: CASSPGWGGTDTQYF.

This clonotype was counted only a few times. The CDR3 coding sequence is TGTGCCATCAGATTCGGGACAGGGGACTATGGCTACACCTTC. It codes for CAIRFGTGDYGYTF. The rearrangement uses TRBV10-3 and TRBJ1-2; 10 bases are shared with TRBD1. J gave up 3 bases and V 6 bases, and 4 bases lay outside the gene matches. Per the germline V gene, CDR1 is ENHRY and CDR2 is SYGVKD. The CDR3 sequence is 14 residues long.

This clonotype was found a few times. V usage is TRBV5-1 and J usage is TRBJ1-1; 9 nucleotides agree with TRBD1. The junction had 10 bases not matched to a gene; V was cut back by 4 bases and J by 6 bases. From germline, CDR1 is SGHRS and CDR2 YFSETQ. This CDR3 region has 15 residues. The CDR3 reads CASSPRDREGSEAFF. The CDR3 DNA follows: TGCGCCAGCAGCCCAAGGGACAGGGAGGGTTCTGAAGCTTTCTTT.

This clonotype was observed at least ten times. The chain couples TRBV12-3 or TRBV12-4 to TRBJ1-2; a weak D match, TRBD1 (5 bases). The CDR3 sequence is 13 residues long. V was pared by 6 bases and J by 2 bases, with 10 bases between. CDR3 sequence (DNA): TGTGCCAGCAGGGCCAGGGCCAACTATGGCTACACCTTC. Its translation: CASRARANYGYTF.

The V gene is TRBV20-1, the J gene TRBJ1-1; tentatively, D is TRBD1 (5 bases). The CDR3 sequence is 15 residues long. Germline CDR1 reads DFQATT; CDR2 reads SNEGSKA (reference sequence). V dropped 6 bases and J dropped 0 bases, with 17 bases sitting between them. The CDR3 nucleotides read TGCAGTGCACCCCCGGGGGGAAGAATGAACACTGAAGCTTTCTTT. This gives the protein CSAPPGGRMNTEAFF.

This clonotype was counted many times. V gene TRBV12-3 or TRBV12-4 combines with J gene TRBJ2-3; D is undetermined. V was trimmed by 5 bases and J by 7 bases, leaving 7 bases between them. CDR3 length: 11 amino acids. Written as DNA, the CDR3 is TGTGCCAGCAGTACCTACAATACGCAGTATTTT. This encodes CASSTYNTQYF.